This T cell receptor beta chain was recorded in a study of T-cell memory formation after mild COVID-19. Study context: TCR clusters were mostly donor specific.

There are a few counts of this clonotype. Its target is unknown. TCRalpha and TCRbeta libraries used 5'RACE with constant-segment primers and UMIs. TCRdb reprocessed the 5' RACE reads via MiXCR and lists one record per CDR3 protein. The table includes around 99,000 distinct CDR3 sequences, under 15% detected once. Notes on the study in general: The main location of contracting CD4+ clones was CM and EM, and that of contracting CD8+ clones was EMRA. Clones that got smaller from day 15 to 85 had even CD4/CD8, while clones growing later tipped toward CD4+.

V lost 1 base and J lost 0, with 16 bases in between. The CDR3 spans 19 residues. Per germline, CDR1 LGHDT and CDR2 YNNKEL (reference sequence). The rearrangement joins TRBV3-1 to TRBJ1-6; D is undetermined. The receptor comes from a man aged 18 to 29 who had mild COVID-19 (a few samples of this study predate the infection). Cell type and time point are not known. The sample taken for sequencing was PBMCs or a T cell subset sorted from them (not recorded which). CDR3 DNA sequence: TGTGCCAGCAGCCAAGGGGTCCCATGGAGTAGCTCCTATAATTCACCCCTCCACTTT. This gives the protein CASSQGVPWSSSYNSPLHF.